This T cell receptor (beta chain) was obtained from a study of T cells in Graves' hyperthyroidism and ophthalmopathy (dated by TCRdb to between 2019 and 2020). Looking at the study overall: Peripheral blood samples were taken at initial diagnosis, before any treatment was given. TCR V-J signatures able to tell the groups apart were searched for in a discovery cohort of around 95 patients, of whom about 40 had Graves' ophthalmopathy and under 65 had stable Graves' hyperthyroidism. Prospective prediction of ophthalmopathy was tested in an independent validation cohort consisting of 18 hyperthyroidism patients and more than 15 patients who later progressed to ophthalmopathy. The 90 to 100 discovery patients were randomly split 7:3 into training and test sets. Thyroid tissue and blood T-cell repertoires from roughly six Graves' hyperthyroidism patients were also compared in the study. Once sampling was done, hyperthyroidism patients were given methimazole at a starting dose of 30 mg daily, whereas ophthalmopathy patients were given high-dose intravenous methylprednisolone. The paper reports TCR Vbeta CDR3 sequencing of 135 peripheral blood samples: under 45 ophthalmopathy, about 75 hyperthyroidism and approximately 17 progressor patients. The full study reports these points: In cross-validation, a model built on a 13 V-J signature told ophthalmopathy apart from stable hyperthyroidism with under 90% sensitivity and roughly 83% specificity, and in testing the same model reached 80%/75%. No statistical method was used to set the sample size in advance, and investigators knew the group allocation. In validation, progression to ophthalmopathy was predicted by the model with more than 65% sensitivity and 72.22% specificity, a median of around 5.9 months before onset. Most expanded thyroid clonotypes (frequency above 0.001) were also found in blood, which suggests that blood repertoires may mirror thyroid immune responses.

The TCR beta CDR3 regions were amplified from RNA transcripts. The first round of RT-PCR for the TCR CDR3 was performed with the HTBI primer set and the Qiagen OneStep RT-PCR kit. The libraries were constructed in a second round of multiplex PCR and then size-selected and purified. The libraries were sequenced on an Illumina HiSeq2000 using paired-end 100 bp reads. On the authors' methods: Raw data were processed with SOAPnuke, discarding reads with adapters, uncalled bases, mean Phred below 15, or no exact constant-primer or identifier match. High-quality paired reads were merged with COPE v1.2.5, and unique nucleotide sequences were defined as clonotypes. MiTCR v1.1 was used to align the clonotypes against IMGT TRBV, TRBD and TRBJ reference segments. The analysis included only V-J combinations with a frequency above 0.0001, which together covered over 98% of the repertoires. The TCS score was defined as F50 (clonal expansion) divided by E x V (chaos), with BLOSUM62-based TCRdist calculated between CDR3 peptides within each V-J. Welch's t-statistics and random forest reduced approximately 520 V-J features to fewer than 15, which were used in a naive Bayes classifier (R e1071). The public sequencing data were trimmed at Q25 with fastp and processed into clonotypes with MiXCR by TCRdb, which kept only in-frame beta chains. Identical CDR3 proteins give one entry, which carries the most common genes and DNA. TCRdb assigned the V and J calls; the authors' analysis was not used. The sample contains some 650,000 distinct CDR3 sequences, about 16% of them found a single time. Roughly 3% of the sample goes to the ten largest clones.

With regard to this clonotype: Its antigen is unknown. At one boundary the junction diverges from the germline segment, which might be a read error.

Ophthalmopathy patients had moderately to severely active disease, with a Clinical Activity Score of 3 or more, a NOSPECS grade of 4 or more, and a disease duration of less than 3 months. Any patient with an uncontrolled infection, another autoimmune disease, pregnancy or lactation was excluded. Diagnoses were based on clinical symptoms, serum thyroxine and TRAb, thyroid ultrasound and orbital computed tomography. PBMCs were separated from 10 ml of fresh peripheral blood using Ficoll-Paque density gradient centrifugation. Trizol reagent was used to extract total RNA, and RNA quality was then checked on an Agilent 2100 Bioanalyzer. This receptor was obtained from a woman in her forties with Graves' ophthalmopathy. Source material: blood.

The DNA sequence reads TGTACCAGCAGCCCGGCAACTAATGAAAAACTGTTTTTT. It translates to CTSSPATNEKLFF. The sequence is built from TRBV3-1 and TRBJ1-4, with the D gene uncertain. The CDR3 sequence holds 13 residues, the cysteine and phenylalanine included. Solely the CDR3 DNA is kept, with 39 bases framed from the first base. The germline V gene (reference sequence) supplies CDR1 LGHDT and CDR2 YNNKEL.